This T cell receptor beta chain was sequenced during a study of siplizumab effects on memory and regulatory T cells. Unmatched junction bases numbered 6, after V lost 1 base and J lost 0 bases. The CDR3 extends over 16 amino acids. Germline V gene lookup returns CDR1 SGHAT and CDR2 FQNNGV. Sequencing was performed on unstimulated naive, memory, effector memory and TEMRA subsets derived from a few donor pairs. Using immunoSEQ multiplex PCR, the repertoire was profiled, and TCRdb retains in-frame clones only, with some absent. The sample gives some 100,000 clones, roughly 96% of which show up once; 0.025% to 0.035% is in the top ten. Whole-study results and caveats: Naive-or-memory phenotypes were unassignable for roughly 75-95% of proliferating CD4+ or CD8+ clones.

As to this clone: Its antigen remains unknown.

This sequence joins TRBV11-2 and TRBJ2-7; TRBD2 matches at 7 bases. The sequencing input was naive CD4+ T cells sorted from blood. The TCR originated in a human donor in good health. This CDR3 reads CASSLAASGVSYEQYF. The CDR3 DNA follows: TGTGCCAGCAGCTTAGCAGCGAGCGGGGTCTCCTACGAGCAGTACTTC. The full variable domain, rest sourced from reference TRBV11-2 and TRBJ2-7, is EAGVAQSPRYKIIEKRQSVAFWCNPISGHATLYWYQQILGQGPKLLIQFQNNGVVDDSQLPKDRFSAERLKGVDSTLKIQPAKLEDSAVYLCASSLAASGVSYEQYFGPGTRLTVT.